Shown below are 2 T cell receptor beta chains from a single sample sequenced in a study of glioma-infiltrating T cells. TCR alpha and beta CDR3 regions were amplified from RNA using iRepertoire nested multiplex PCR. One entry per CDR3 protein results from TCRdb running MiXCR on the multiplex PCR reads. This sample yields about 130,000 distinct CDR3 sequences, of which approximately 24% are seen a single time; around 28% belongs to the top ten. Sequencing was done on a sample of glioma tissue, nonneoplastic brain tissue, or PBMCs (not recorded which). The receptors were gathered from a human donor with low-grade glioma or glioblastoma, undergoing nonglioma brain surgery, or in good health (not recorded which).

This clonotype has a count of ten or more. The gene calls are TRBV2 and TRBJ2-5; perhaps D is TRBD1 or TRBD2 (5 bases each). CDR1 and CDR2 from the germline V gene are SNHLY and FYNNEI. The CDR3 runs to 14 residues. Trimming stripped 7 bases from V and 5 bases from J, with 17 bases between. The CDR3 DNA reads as TGTGCCAGCATGGGACCCCGAAACGCCGAGACCCAGTACTTC. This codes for CASMGPRNAETQYF.

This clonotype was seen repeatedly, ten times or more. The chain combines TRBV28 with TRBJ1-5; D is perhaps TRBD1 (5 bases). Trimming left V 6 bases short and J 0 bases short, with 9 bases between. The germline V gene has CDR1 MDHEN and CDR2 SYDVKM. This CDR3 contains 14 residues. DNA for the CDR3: TGTGCCAGCAGCCGGGACTATAGCAATCAGCCCCAGCATTTT. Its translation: CASSRDYSNQPQHF. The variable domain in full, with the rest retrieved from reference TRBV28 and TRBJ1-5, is DVKVTQSSRYLVKRTGEKVFLECVQDMDHENMFWYRQDPGLGLRLIYFSYDVKMKEKGDIPEGYSVSREKKERFSLILESASTNQTSMYLCASSRDYSNQPQHFGDGTRLSIL.